This T cell receptor (beta chain) was recorded in a study of shared clonotypes between healthy human individuals. In the study overall: Aged 18 to 49, the donors were a couple of women and three men.

Details on this clone: Its antigen is undetermined.

The CDR3 has 13 residues. Trimming shortened V by 0 bases and J by 5 bases, and 9 bases separated the two germline ends. Germline assignment: CDR1 SGHDT and CDR2 YYEEEE. As defined, naive CD8 cells were CD45RO-negative and positively selected for CCR7, with terminally differentiated effector memory CD45RA+ cells excluded. Donors included only healthy HIV-negative adults lacking recent acute infections or vaccinations. Study conclusions and caveats: Expectations were that clonotype sharing among donors would be affected by sequencing depth.

Evenly divided among several immunoSEQ plates was the genomic DNA of each subset. Using immunoSEQ multiplex PCR, the repertoire was profiled, and TCRdb retains in-frame clones only, with some absent. Of some 600,000 clones in the sample, around 96% were seen once. The receptor was derived from a woman aged 25-40 years in good health. Source material: naive CD8+ T cells sorted from blood. This sequence joins TRBV5-6 and TRBJ2-7; a possible D gene is TRBD1 (5 bases). The CDR3 sequence: CASSLGGQDEQYF. In DNA, the CDR3 is TGTGCCAGCAGCTTGGGGGGCCAGGACGAGCAGTACTTC.